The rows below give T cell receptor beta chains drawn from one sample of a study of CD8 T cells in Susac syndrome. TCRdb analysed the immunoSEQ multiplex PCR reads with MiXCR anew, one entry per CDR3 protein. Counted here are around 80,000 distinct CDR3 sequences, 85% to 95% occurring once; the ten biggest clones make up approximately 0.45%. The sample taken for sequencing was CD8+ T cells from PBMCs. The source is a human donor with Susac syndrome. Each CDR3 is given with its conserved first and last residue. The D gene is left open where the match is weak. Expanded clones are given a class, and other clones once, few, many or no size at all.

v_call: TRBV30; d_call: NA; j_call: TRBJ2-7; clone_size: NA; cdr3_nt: TGTGCCTGGGGCACGGGTGTCTCCGACGAGCAGTACTTC; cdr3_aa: CAWGTGVSDEQYF
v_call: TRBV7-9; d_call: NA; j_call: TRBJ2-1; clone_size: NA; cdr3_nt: TGTGCCAGCAGCTTAGCGCTGAATCCCACAGGTTCTCGGTTCTTC; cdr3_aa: CASSLALNPTGSRFF
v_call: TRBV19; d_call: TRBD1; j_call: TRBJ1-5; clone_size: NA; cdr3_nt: TGTGCCAGTGATACAGGGGATAGCAATCAGCCCCAGCATTTT; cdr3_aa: CASDTGDSNQPQHF
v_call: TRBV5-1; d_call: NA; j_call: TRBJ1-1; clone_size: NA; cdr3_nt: TGCGCCAGCAGCTTGTCGGAGGGCACTGAAGCTTTCTTT; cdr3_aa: CASSLSEGTEAFF
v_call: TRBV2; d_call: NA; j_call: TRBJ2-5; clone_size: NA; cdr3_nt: TGTGCCAGCGCCGCGATCCAAGAGACCCAGTACTTC; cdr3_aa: CASAAIQETQYF
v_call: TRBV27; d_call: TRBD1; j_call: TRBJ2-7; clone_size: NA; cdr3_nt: TGTGCCAGCAGTTTATCCGTGGGGGACAGCTTTTCCTACGAGCAGTACTTC; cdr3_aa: CASSLSVGDSFSYEQYF
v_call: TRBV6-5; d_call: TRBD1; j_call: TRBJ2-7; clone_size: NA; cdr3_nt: TGTGCCAGCAGTCGTCCCGGGACAGGGAACGAGCAGTACTTC; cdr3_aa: CASSRPGTGNEQYF
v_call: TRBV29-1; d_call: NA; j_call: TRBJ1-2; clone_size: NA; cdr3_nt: TGCAGCGTTGAAGAGGGAGGAGGCTACACCTTC; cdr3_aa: CSVEEGGGYTF
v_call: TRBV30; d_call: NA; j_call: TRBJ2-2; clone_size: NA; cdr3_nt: TGTGCCTGGAGTGTACTATCCAACACCGGGGAGCTGTTTTTT; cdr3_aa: CAWSVLSNTGELFF
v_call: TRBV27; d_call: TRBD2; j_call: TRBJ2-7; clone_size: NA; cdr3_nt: TGTGCCACTCGAATAGCGGGGGGCCCCTACGAGCAGTACTTC; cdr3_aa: CATRIAGGPYEQYF
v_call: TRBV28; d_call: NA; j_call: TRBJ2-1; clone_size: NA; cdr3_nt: TGTGCCAGCAGTTTTGATTCGGGCCCCGGTGGGGAGAGGCAGTTCTTC; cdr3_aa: CASSFDSGPGGERQFF
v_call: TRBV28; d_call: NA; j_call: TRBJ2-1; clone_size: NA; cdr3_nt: TGTGCCAGCAGTTTGAGGCCTATCGGTAGGCAGTTCTTC; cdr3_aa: CASSLRPIGRQFF
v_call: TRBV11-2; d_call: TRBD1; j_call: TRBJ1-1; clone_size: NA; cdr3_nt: TGTGCCAGCAGCTTTCGACAGGGGAACACTGAAGCTTTCTTT; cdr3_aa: CASSFRQGNTEAFF
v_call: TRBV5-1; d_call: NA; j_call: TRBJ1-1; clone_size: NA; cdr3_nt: TGCGCCAGCAGCTTGACCGGGATGAACACTGAAGCTTTCTTT; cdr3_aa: CASSLTGMNTEAFF
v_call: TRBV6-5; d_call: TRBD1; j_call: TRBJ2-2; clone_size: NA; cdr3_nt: TGTGCCAGCAGTTACTCAGGGACAGGGACGAACACCGGGGAGCTGTTTTTT; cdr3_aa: CASSYSGTGTNTGELFF
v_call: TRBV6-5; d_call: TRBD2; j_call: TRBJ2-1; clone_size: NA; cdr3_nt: TGTGCCAGCAGTTACTCGGGCGGGAGCTCCTACAATGAGCAGTTCTTC; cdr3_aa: CASSYSGGSSYNEQFF
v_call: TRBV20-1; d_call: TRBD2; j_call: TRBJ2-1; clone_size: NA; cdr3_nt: TGCAGTGTCCTAGCGGGATCCTACAATGAGCAGTTCTTC; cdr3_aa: CSVLAGSYNEQFF
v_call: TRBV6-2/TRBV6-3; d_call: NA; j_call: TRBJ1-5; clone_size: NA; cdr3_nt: TGTGCCAGCAGTTACGGCCCTCAGCAGCATTTT; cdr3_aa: CASSYGPQQHF
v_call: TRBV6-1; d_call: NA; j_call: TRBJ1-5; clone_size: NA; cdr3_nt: TGTGCCAGCAGTAGCCCGACCAGAGGATTCTATAGCAATCAGCCCCAGCATTTT; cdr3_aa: CASSSPTRGFYSNQPQHF
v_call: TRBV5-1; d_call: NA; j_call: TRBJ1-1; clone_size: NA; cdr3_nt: TGCGCCAGCAGCATCGGACGGTTGAACACTGAAGCTTTCTTT; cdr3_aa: CASSIGRLNTEAFF
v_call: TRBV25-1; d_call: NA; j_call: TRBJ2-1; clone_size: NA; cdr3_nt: TGTGCCAGCAGTTACTACAATGAGCAGTTCTTC; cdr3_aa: CASSYYNEQFF
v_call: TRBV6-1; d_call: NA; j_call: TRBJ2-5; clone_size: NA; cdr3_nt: TGTGCCAGCAGTACTCTCCAGGGCCTGGGAGAGACCCAGTACTTC; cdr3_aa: CASSTLQGLGETQYF
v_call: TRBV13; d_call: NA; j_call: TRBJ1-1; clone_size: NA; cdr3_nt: TGTGCCAGCACTCAGGGAGTAATGAACACTGAAGCTTTCTTT; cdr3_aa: CASTQGVMNTEAFF
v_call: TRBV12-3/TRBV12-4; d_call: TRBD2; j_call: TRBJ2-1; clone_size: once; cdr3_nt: TGTGCCAGCAGTCCCCGTGAGCGGGGGAGGGATGAGCAGTTCTTC; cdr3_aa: CASSPRERGRDEQFF
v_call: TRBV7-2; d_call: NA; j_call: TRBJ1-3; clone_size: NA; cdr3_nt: TGTGCCAGCAGCTCCGACAGGTCCTCTGGAAACACCATATATTTT; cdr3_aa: CASSSDRSSGNTIYF
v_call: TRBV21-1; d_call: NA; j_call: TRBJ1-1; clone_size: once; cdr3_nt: TGTGCCAGCAGCAAAAGAGGAGACAGCTTTCCTAGCGGAGCTTTCTTT; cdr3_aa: CASSKRGDSFPSGAFF
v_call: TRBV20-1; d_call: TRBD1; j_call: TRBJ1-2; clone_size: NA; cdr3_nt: TGCAGTGCTAGAGGTTTCGGGGGAAACCGGGACAGGGGACTCTATGGCTACACCTTC; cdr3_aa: CSARGFGGNRDRGLYGYTF
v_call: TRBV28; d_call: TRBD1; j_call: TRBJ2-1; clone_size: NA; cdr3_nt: TGTGCCAGCAGCCACAGGGGGGCCTACAATGAGCAGTTCTTC; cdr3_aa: CASSHRGAYNEQFF
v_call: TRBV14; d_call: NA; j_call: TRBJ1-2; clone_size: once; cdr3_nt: TGTGCCAGCAGCCAAATGGCAGGGACCTATGGCTACACCTTC; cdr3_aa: CASSQMAGTYGYTF